This TCR beta chain emerged from a study of vaccination and CD4 T cells after COVID-19 (dated by TCRdb to between 2021 and 2024). Regarding the study in general: SARS-CoV-2 positivity had been established in the convalescent patients by nasal swab PCR, and mild disease was recorded in under ten of these patients and severe disease in one. In under twelve COVID-19 convalescent patients and several infection-naive healthy vaccine recipients, researchers compared the spike-specific CD4+ TCR repertoire from before mRNA vaccination with the repertoire from after. Post-vaccine blood samples were collected a median of approximately 68 days after the second vaccine dose, ranging from roughly 13 to 250 days. Control cultures used a CEFX viral epitope pool as positive control, an HIV-1 Nef peptide pool as negative control, or no peptide. Participants received two doses of either the Pfizer-BioNTech BNT162b2 vaccine (n=8) or the Moderna mRNA-1273 vaccine (n=2). Post-COVID blood samples from convalescent patients were collected a median of roughly 100 days after diagnosis, with a range of roughly 30 to 170 days. The convalescent cohort included six males and four females, with two Hispanic individuals, seven Caucasians, two Asians and one multiracial person. Culture stimuli were overlapping spike peptide pools from SARS-CoV-2 and from the common cold coronaviruses HCoV-NL63, HCoV-OC43 and HCoV-229E.

General conclusions and limits of the study: Relatively few convalescent patients were included in the study, and early timepoints after natural infection were not analyzed. Of the vaccine-specific clones in convalescent patients, 304 of 307, or nearly all, reacted only to SARS-CoV-2 spike and did not cross-react with common cold coronaviruses. In convalescent patients, a median roughly 87% of post-vaccine SARS-CoV-2-reactive clones were detected only after vaccination, and vaccine-specific priming was suggested by this finding. An increase in the median number of SARS-CoV-2-reactive clonotypes from 20 to 25 after infection to some 40 after vaccination was observed, but the change was not found to be significant.

This clonotype has just a few counts. The target of this receptor is not known. No much larger clonotype is one base removed from it; base qualities were not supplied. Ends trimmed: V by 6 bases, J by 5 bases; bases unmatched to a gene: 4. CDR1 and CDR2 were assigned from the germline V gene as MNHNS and SASEGT. The CDR3 covers 13 residues, taking in both the cysteine and the phenylalanine. Only the CDR3 part of the read is kept: 39 bases, read in frame from the first base. Per the publication, the treatment or condition label means: approximately 9-day PBMC culture with coronavirus spike peptide pools or control peptides (ViraFEST assay). The ViraFEST assay, used in the study, expanded antigen-specific T cells with peptide pools and then identified the expanded clonotypes through TCR sequencing. Positive SARS-CoV-2 PCR tests in the convalescent patients dated from March to December 2020, before Alpha, Beta and Delta variants emerged in the United States. Each well held 1.5 million to 2.5 million PBMCs cultured with roughly 10 ug/ml peptide pools in IMDM containing around 5.5% human AB serum and roughly 10 IU/ml IL-2. On days 3 and 7, half of the culture medium was replaced with fresh IL-2-containing medium. After 10 days of culture, CD4+ T cells were isolated by negative selection with the EasySep CD4+ T cell isolation kit. PBMCs were separated from whole blood using Ficoll-Paque Plus gradient centrifugation and then either used fresh or cryopreserved at -140C. Culture conditions were generally each tested in triplicate wells.

The library was produced with PCR. DNA from cultured CD4+ T cells underwent TCR sequencing with the Oncomine TCR Beta short-read assay at the Johns Hopkins FTIC core. The QIAamp micro DNA kit was used to extract genomic DNA from the cultured CD4+ T cells. Oncomine TCR Beta libraries from cultured CD4+ T cells were pooled with unique dual indexes and sequenced on an Illumina iSeq 100. The published analysis was carried out like this. Non-productive sequences were filtered out, and CDR3s that did not start with C, did not end with F or W, or were shorter than 7 amino acids were discarded. Antigen-specific clonotypes were identified using the MANAFEST web application through comparison of peptide-stimulated wells with reference and other culture wells. To be called positive, a clone needed an FDR below 0.05, an odds ratio above 5, and a productive frequency above 0.1% in at least two of three replicate wells. A clonotype counted as cross-reactive if it showed significant expansion both in the SARS-CoV-2 spike wells and in at least one common cold coronavirus spike condition. Levenshtein distances (stringdist) and unrooted phylogenetic trees (ape) in R version 3.6.1 were used to assess CDR3 homology. TCRdb's own reprocessing of the public reads used fastp at Q25 and MiXCR and kept productive beta chains. Each CDR3 protein gets just one entry, which takes the most common genes and DNA from the rows behind it. TCRdb's processing, not the authors', yielded these V and J calls. Here the sample has about 7,000 distinct CDR3 sequences; 51% occur a single time. Together, the top ten hold 34% of the sample.

The chain employs TRBV6-1 and TRBJ1-1; 9 bases in the junction line up with TRBD1. The sequencing input was CD4+ T cells from blood, cultured in vitro. This TCR was sampled from a human donor who had recovered from COVID-19. The CDR3 sequence is CASRMTGGTEAFF. The sequenced DNA: TGTGCCAGCAGGATGACAGGGGGGACTGAAGCTTTCTTT.